This T cell receptor (beta chain) stems from a study of T cells in localized non-small cell lung cancer. The ends were cut back, 6 bases at V and 5 bases at J, with 15 bases in the middle. Germline CDR1 reads LNHDA; CDR2 reads SQIVND (reference sequence). The CDR3 runs to 14 residues. Only in-frame clones appear in the TCRdb table, and some are missing; sequencing was by immunoSEQ multiplex PCR. The sample records about 78,000 clones, around four fifths being singletons. This clone was observed a few times. This receptor was obtained from a man aged 40 to 69 with stage I lung adenocarcinoma. The chain recombines TRBV19 with TRBJ2-3, with D possibly matching TRBD2 (7 bases). Material: peripheral blood, obtained before any cancer treatment. This chain's CDR3 is CASRSRGAVDTQYF. The CDR3 DNA is TGTGCCAGTAGGAGCCGGGGGGCAGTAGATACGCAGTATTTT. Drawing the rest from reference TRBV19 and TRBJ2-3, the complete variable domain is DGGITQSPKYLFRKEGQNVTLSCEQNLNHDAMYWYRQDPGQGLRLIYYSQIVNDFQKGDIAEGYSVSREKKESFPLTVTSAQKNPTAFYLCASRSRGAVDTQYFGPGTRLTVL.